This T cell receptor (beta chain) was sequenced for a study of regulatory T cells in long-lasting Graves disease. Specified time point: persistent/refractory GD, antithyroid drugs over 5 years with positive TRAb. PBMCs provided the RNA from which the TCR library was made. Overall study findings and caveats: Favoring TRBV28, TRBJ1-2 and TRBJ2-5 was a feature seen in persistent disease. Whereas new patients shared 800 to 1,000 public clonotypes, persistent patients shared more, at under 3,500.

Construction of TCR beta libraries relied on iRepertoire HTBI primers and on Arm-PCR targeting CDR3 regions. In the study's own analysis: Identification across samples found about 61 TRBV and around 15 TRBJ segments. One entry per CDR3 protein results from TCRdb running MiXCR on the multiplex PCR reads. These V and J calls originate from TCRdb's pipeline instead of the authors' own analysis. The data show approximately 400,000 distinct CDR3 sequences, roughly 20% seen once. This CDR3 has 14 residues. V was cut by 4 bases and J by 5 bases, with 14 bases left in between. The germline gives CDR1 KGHSH, CDR2 LQKENI. This clonotype was seen many times. Its antigen is currently unknown.

The chain combines TRBV18 with TRBJ1-1; tentatively, D is TRBD1 (5 bases). This clonotype was sampled from a female donor with Graves disease. This material consisted of peripheral blood mononuclear cells (PBMCs), taken when the disease was refractory, from a patient treated with antithyroid drugs. The CDR3 sequence: CASSRFRERTEAFF. The CDR3 nucleotides read TGTGCCAGCTCACGCTTCAGGGAGAGAACTGAAGCTTTCTTT. The variable domain in full, with the rest retrieved from reference TRBV18 and TRBJ1-1, is NAGVMQNPRHLVRRRGQEARLRCSPMKGHSHVYWYRQLPEEGLKFMVYLQKENIIDESGMPKERFSAEFPKEGPSILRIQQVVRGDSAAYFCASSRFRERTEAFFGQGTRLTVV.